This is a list of T cell receptor beta chains from one sample in a study of blood T cell repertoires in COVID-19. The repertoire was sequenced with immunoSEQ multiplex PCR; TCRdb's copy has only in-frame clones and lacks some. The data show 300,000 to 400,000 clones, more than 75% seen once. Sequencing input: peripheral blood. These receptors were taken from a woman aged 18-29 years who had recovered from COVID-19. The CDR3 runs from the conserved cysteine through the conserved F or W. Fields, in order: V gene, D gene, clone size, J gene, CDR3 length, CDR3 DNA, CDR3 protein. D genes are given only for firm matches. Rows give clone size only sometimes, using once, few, many, or a class for an expanded clone.

v_call: TRBV9; d_call: NA; clone_size: once; j_call: TRBJ2-3; cdr3_length: 16; cdr3_nt: TGTGCCAGCAGCGTAGATCGTGGGACTAGCACAGATACGCAGTATTTT; cdr3_aa: CASSVDRGTSTDTQYF
v_call: TRBV6-2/TRBV6-3; d_call: NA; clone_size: NA; j_call: TRBJ1-5; cdr3_length: 15; cdr3_nt: TGTGCCAGCAGTTACCGGGTGGGGCTCAATCAGCCCCAGCATTTT; cdr3_aa: CASSYRVGLNQPQHF
v_call: TRBV5-6; d_call: TRBD1; clone_size: NA; j_call: TRBJ1-1; cdr3_length: 15; cdr3_nt: TGTGCCAGCAGCCCTGACAGGGGGTTGTACACTGAAGCTTTCTTT; cdr3_aa: CASSPDRGLYTEAFF
v_call: TRBV25-1; d_call: TRBD1; clone_size: NA; j_call: TRBJ1-3; cdr3_length: 17; cdr3_nt: TGTGCCAGCAGTGGACAGGGGGCTTGCAACTCTGGAAACACCATATATTTT; cdr3_aa: CASSGQGACNSGNTIYF
v_call: TRBV25-1; d_call: NA; clone_size: NA; j_call: TRBJ2-2; cdr3_length: 15; cdr3_nt: TGTGCCAGCAGTGAATGGAGTAGCGGCACCGGGGAGCTGTTTTTT; cdr3_aa: CASSEWSSGTGELFF
v_call: TRBV24-1; d_call: TRBD1; clone_size: NA; j_call: TRBJ1-2; cdr3_length: 18; cdr3_nt: TGTGCCACCAGTGATGGACCGGGACAGGGGGCGGGGGGCTATGGCTACACCTTC; cdr3_aa: CATSDGPGQGAGGYGYTF
v_call: TRBV30; d_call: TRBD1; clone_size: NA; j_call: TRBJ1-2; cdr3_length: 13; cdr3_nt: TGTGCCTGGGGAGGGACAGGGAATCATGGCTACACCTTC; cdr3_aa: CAWGGTGNHGYTF
v_call: TRBV6-5; d_call: TRBD2; clone_size: NA; j_call: TRBJ2-1; cdr3_length: 16; cdr3_nt: TGTGCCAGCAGTTTAAGCGGGGCGAGCTCCTACAATGAGCAGTTCTTC; cdr3_aa: CASSLSGASSYNEQFF
v_call: TRBV27; d_call: TRBD2; clone_size: NA; j_call: TRBJ2-1; cdr3_length: 16; cdr3_nt: TGTGCCAGCAGATTTCTTCAGACTAGCCCCTACAATGAGCAGTTCTTC; cdr3_aa: CASRFLQTSPYNEQFF
v_call: TRBV15; d_call: NA; clone_size: NA; j_call: TRBJ1-1; cdr3_length: 16; cdr3_nt: TGTGCCACCAGCAGAGGTAGCGTCCTCCCAAACACTGAAGCTTTCTTT; cdr3_aa: CATSRGSVLPNTEAFF
v_call: TRBV5-1; d_call: NA; clone_size: NA; j_call: TRBJ2-1; cdr3_length: 15; cdr3_nt: TGCGCCAGCAGCTCGGACACAAGTATATACAATGAGCAGTTCTTC; cdr3_aa: CASSSDTSIYNEQFF
v_call: TRBV6-5; d_call: TRBD2; clone_size: NA; j_call: TRBJ2-1; cdr3_length: 15; cdr3_nt: TGTGCCAGCAGACGGGCGGGACTAGCGGGGGATGAGCAGTTCTTC; cdr3_aa: CASRRAGLAGDEQFF
v_call: TRBV19; d_call: TRBD1; clone_size: NA; j_call: TRBJ1-1; cdr3_length: 17; cdr3_nt: TGTGCCAGTAGTATCCGGTGGACAGGGGGTTTTGACACTGAAGCTTTCTTT; cdr3_aa: CASSIRWTGGFDTEAFF
v_call: TRBV11-2; d_call: TRBD1; clone_size: NA; j_call: TRBJ1-1; cdr3_length: 19; cdr3_nt: TGTGCCAGCAGCGCTGGACGAGGTAGGGGGCGTTTTTTGAACACTGAAGCTTTCTTT; cdr3_aa: CASSAGRGRGRFLNTEAFF
v_call: TRBV7-7; d_call: TRBD2; clone_size: NA; j_call: TRBJ2-2; cdr3_length: 18; cdr3_nt: TGTGCCAGCAGCTTGAGGGTGGGAGGGCCCTCTAACACCGGGGAGCTGTTTTTT; cdr3_aa: CASSLRVGGPSNTGELFF
v_call: TRBV6-5; d_call: TRBD1; clone_size: NA; j_call: TRBJ1-2; cdr3_length: 13; cdr3_nt: TGTGCCAGCCGACCTACAGGGGACTATGGCTACACCTTC; cdr3_aa: CASRPTGDYGYTF
v_call: TRBV7-8; d_call: NA; clone_size: few; j_call: TRBJ2-2; cdr3_length: 13; cdr3_nt: TGTGCCAGCAGCGACTTTGAGACCGGGGAGCTGTTTTTT; cdr3_aa: CASSDFETGELFF
v_call: TRBV7-6; d_call: TRBD1; clone_size: NA; j_call: TRBJ1-4; cdr3_length: 18; cdr3_nt: TGTGCCAGCAGCAAACGGACAGGGGGAATTACTACTAATGAAAAACTGTTTTTT; cdr3_aa: CASSKRTGGITTNEKLFF
v_call: TRBV30; d_call: TRBD2; clone_size: NA; j_call: TRBJ2-5; cdr3_length: 15; cdr3_nt: TGTGCCTGGAGTGCGAGACTAGCGGGGAAAGGTGGCCAGTACTTC; cdr3_aa: CAWSARLAGKGGQYF
v_call: TRBV3-1/TRBV3-2; d_call: NA; clone_size: NA; j_call: TRBJ1-3; cdr3_length: 16; cdr3_nt: TGTGCCAGCAGCCTTTCGACAGGCATCTCTGGAAACACCATATATTTT; cdr3_aa: CASSLSTGISGNTIYF
v_call: TRBV7-9; d_call: NA; clone_size: NA; j_call: TRBJ1-1; cdr3_length: 12; cdr3_nt: NA; cdr3_aa: CASSLVGTGSFF
v_call: TRBV4-3; d_call: NA; clone_size: NA; j_call: TRBJ2-3; cdr3_length: 16; cdr3_nt: TGCGCCAGCAGCCAAGCAGACGGGAGCAGGGCAGATACGCAGTATTTT; cdr3_aa: CASSQADGSRADTQYF
v_call: TRBV30; d_call: TRBD1; clone_size: NA; j_call: TRBJ1-1; cdr3_length: 14; cdr3_nt: TGTGCCTACTTACCGAAAGGGACAGTCCCCCGAGCTTTCTTT; cdr3_aa: CAYLPKGTVPRAFF
v_call: TRBV9; d_call: TRBD2; clone_size: once; j_call: TRBJ2-1; cdr3_length: 15; cdr3_nt: TGTGCCAGCAGCGCGGGACTAGCGGGAGAAGATGAGCAGTTCTTC; cdr3_aa: CASSAGLAGEDEQFF
v_call: TRBV6-1; d_call: NA; clone_size: NA; j_call: TRBJ1-5; cdr3_length: 14; cdr3_nt: TGTGCCAGCAGTGAAGCTGGGGCAGTAGGGCCCCAGCATTTT; cdr3_aa: CASSEAGAVGPQHF
v_call: TRBV7-9; d_call: TRBD1; clone_size: once; j_call: TRBJ1-1; cdr3_length: 18; cdr3_nt: TGTGCCAGCAGCTTAGCGCTCCGGCAGGGGGCGTCGGGCACTGAAGCTTTCTTT; cdr3_aa: CASSLALRQGASGTEAFF
v_call: TRBV24-1; d_call: NA; clone_size: NA; j_call: TRBJ2-3; cdr3_length: 15; cdr3_nt: TGTGCCACCAGTGATTTGCAGCAGGAGGGAGATACGCAGTATTTT; cdr3_aa: CATSDLQQEGDTQYF
v_call: TRBV6-1; d_call: NA; clone_size: NA; j_call: TRBJ1-2; cdr3_length: 12; cdr3_nt: TGTGCCAGCAGTGAAGGCCTAAAAGGCTACACCTTC; cdr3_aa: CASSEGLKGYTF
v_call: TRBV19; d_call: TRBD1; clone_size: once; j_call: TRBJ1-6; cdr3_length: 16; cdr3_nt: TGTGCCAGTAAGACAGGGGGCCGAGCCCTTGGCTCACCCCTCCACTTT; cdr3_aa: CASKTGGRALGSPLHF
v_call: TRBV6-2/TRBV6-3; d_call: TRBD1; clone_size: NA; j_call: TRBJ1-4; cdr3_length: 18; cdr3_nt: TGTGCCAGCAGCCACCGGGACAGGGCCAGTACAACTAATGAAAAACTGTTTTTT; cdr3_aa: CASSHRDRASTTNEKLFF
v_call: TRBV19; d_call: NA; clone_size: NA; j_call: TRBJ1-6; cdr3_length: 16; cdr3_nt: TGTGCCAGTAGTATGGTCGCGGGCTCCTATAATTCACCCCTCCACTTT; cdr3_aa: CASSMVAGSYNSPLHF
v_call: TRBV24-1; d_call: NA; clone_size: NA; j_call: TRBJ1-2; cdr3_length: 15; cdr3_nt: TGTGCCACCAGTGACCCTGGGCAGGGCCTCTATGGCTACACCTTC; cdr3_aa: CATSDPGQGLYGYTF
v_call: TRBV5-1; d_call: TRBD1; clone_size: NA; j_call: TRBJ2-3; cdr3_length: 14; cdr3_nt: TGCGCCAGCAGGGGGACAGGGGAAGCAGATACGCAGTATTTT; cdr3_aa: CASRGTGEADTQYF
v_call: TRBV5-4; d_call: NA; clone_size: NA; j_call: TRBJ1-5; cdr3_length: 15; cdr3_nt: TGTGCCAGCAGCTTGGGGGGGGGTGGAACTCAGCCCCAGCATTTT; cdr3_aa: CASSLGGGGTQPQHF
v_call: TRBV6-2/TRBV6-3; d_call: NA; clone_size: NA; j_call: TRBJ2-3; cdr3_length: 13; cdr3_nt: TGTGCCAGCAGTGGGACTGGGGCAGATACGCAGTATTTT; cdr3_aa: CASSGTGADTQYF
v_call: TRBV28; d_call: NA; clone_size: NA; j_call: TRBJ1-1; cdr3_length: 17; cdr3_nt: TGTGCCAGCAGCTCCACCCAAGGGAGACGGGGGAACAATGAAGCTTTCTTT; cdr3_aa: CASSSTQGRRGNNEAFF
v_call: TRBV7-2; d_call: NA; clone_size: NA; j_call: TRBJ2-3; cdr3_length: 12; cdr3_nt: TGTGCCAGCAGCTCTAGGACAAGTACGCAGTATTTT; cdr3_aa: CASSSRTSTQYF
v_call: TRBV10-3; d_call: TRBD2; clone_size: NA; j_call: TRBJ2-3; cdr3_length: 12; cdr3_nt: TGTGCCATCAGTGATGGGGAGCGGGAGGAGTATTTT; cdr3_aa: CAISDGEREEYF
v_call: TRBV4-3; d_call: TRBD1; clone_size: NA; j_call: TRBJ2-1; cdr3_length: 15; cdr3_nt: TGCGCCAGCAGCCAAGACTGGGGACAGGCGCCTGAGCAGTTCTTC; cdr3_aa: CASSQDWGQAPEQFF
v_call: TRBV7-9; d_call: NA; clone_size: NA; j_call: TRBJ2-2; cdr3_length: 12; cdr3_nt: TGTGCCAGCATCCCACAGACCGGGGAGCTGTTTTTT; cdr3_aa: CASIPQTGELFF
v_call: TRBV27; d_call: TRBD2; clone_size: once; j_call: TRBJ2-1; cdr3_length: 16; cdr3_nt: TGTGCCAGCAGTTTAACTAGCGGACCCTCCTACAATGAGCAGTTCTTC; cdr3_aa: CASSLTSGPSYNEQFF
v_call: TRBV4-3; d_call: NA; clone_size: many; j_call: TRBJ2-2; cdr3_length: 15; cdr3_nt: TGCGCCAGCAGCCAAGAGAGGCGATACACCGGGGAGCTGTTTTTT; cdr3_aa: CASSQERRYTGELFF
v_call: TRBV19; d_call: TRBD2; clone_size: NA; j_call: TRBJ2-3; cdr3_length: 15; cdr3_nt: TGTGCCAGTAGTATTGGAGCGGGAGCGGCAGATACGCAGTATTTT; cdr3_aa: CASSIGAGAADTQYF
v_call: TRBV2; d_call: NA; clone_size: once; j_call: TRBJ2-1; cdr3_length: 15; cdr3_nt: TGTGCCAGCAACGATAACAGAAACCCCTCCAATGAGCAGTTCTTC; cdr3_aa: CASNDNRNPSNEQFF
v_call: TRBV6-4; d_call: NA; clone_size: NA; j_call: TRBJ1-6; cdr3_length: 16; cdr3_nt: TGTGCCAGCAGTGACTATGATCAGGGTAATAATTCACCCCTCCACTTT; cdr3_aa: CASSDYDQGNNSPLHF
v_call: TRBV4-1; d_call: TRBD1; clone_size: NA; j_call: TRBJ1-4; cdr3_length: 16; cdr3_nt: TGCGCCAGCAGCCAAATTCACAGGGGACGGCGTGAAAAACTGTTTTTT; cdr3_aa: CASSQIHRGRREKLFF
v_call: TRBV19; d_call: TRBD1; clone_size: NA; j_call: TRBJ2-5; cdr3_length: 15; cdr3_nt: TGTGCCAGTAGTATCTTCGCCAGGGGGCTAGAGACCCAGTACTTC; cdr3_aa: CASSIFARGLETQYF
v_call: TRBV7-2; d_call: NA; clone_size: NA; j_call: TRBJ2-1; cdr3_length: 16; cdr3_nt: TGTGCCAGCAGCTTAGCGCTCGGGATCCCGCGGAATGAGCAGTTCTTC; cdr3_aa: CASSLALGIPRNEQFF
v_call: TRBV6-2/TRBV6-3; d_call: NA; clone_size: NA; j_call: TRBJ2-1; cdr3_length: 14; cdr3_nt: TGTGCCAGCAGCTCTCGGACAACCAGTGATGAGCAGTTCTTC; cdr3_aa: CASSSRTTSDEQFF
v_call: TRBV30; d_call: NA; clone_size: NA; j_call: TRBJ1-2; cdr3_length: 12; cdr3_nt: TGTGCCTGGAGTCTGCTTAGCTATGGCTACACCTTC; cdr3_aa: CAWSLLSYGYTF
v_call: TRBV24-1; d_call: TRBD1; clone_size: NA; j_call: TRBJ2-3; cdr3_length: 16; cdr3_nt: TGTGCCACCAGTGATCAAGGACAGGGATGCACAGATACGCAGTATTTT; cdr3_aa: CATSDQGQGCTDTQYF
v_call: TRBV15; d_call: NA; clone_size: few; j_call: TRBJ2-5; cdr3_length: 12; cdr3_nt: TGTGCCACCAGCAGTCCTCAAGAGACCCAGTACTTC; cdr3_aa: CATSSPQETQYF
v_call: TRBV4-3; d_call: NA; clone_size: NA; j_call: TRBJ2-1; cdr3_length: 14; cdr3_nt: TGCGCCAGCAGCCAAGGCCCGCGGGACGCTGAGCAGTTCTTC; cdr3_aa: CASSQGPRDAEQFF
v_call: TRBV11-2; d_call: NA; clone_size: NA; j_call: TRBJ2-1; cdr3_length: 13; cdr3_nt: TGTGCCAGCACTCCCCTGGCGGGCGATGAGCAGTTCTTC; cdr3_aa: CASTPLAGDEQFF
v_call: TRBV14; d_call: TRBD1; clone_size: few; j_call: TRBJ2-5; cdr3_length: 17; cdr3_nt: TGTGCCAGCAGCCGATCTTCCGGGACAGGGTCTCAAGAGACCCAGTACTTC; cdr3_aa: CASSRSSGTGSQETQYF